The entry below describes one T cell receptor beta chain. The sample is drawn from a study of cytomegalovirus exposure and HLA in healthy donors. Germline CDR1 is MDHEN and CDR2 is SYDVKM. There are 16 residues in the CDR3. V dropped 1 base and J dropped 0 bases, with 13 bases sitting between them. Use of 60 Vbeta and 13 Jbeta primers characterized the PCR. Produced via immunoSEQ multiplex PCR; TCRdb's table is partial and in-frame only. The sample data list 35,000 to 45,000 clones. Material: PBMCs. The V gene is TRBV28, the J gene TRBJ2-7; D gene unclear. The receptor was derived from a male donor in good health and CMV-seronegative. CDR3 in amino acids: CASSLFGRVVSYEQYF. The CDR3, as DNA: TGTGCCAGCAGTTTATTTGGTCGGGTCGTCTCCTACGAGCAGTACTTC.